This TCR beta chain was identified in a study (dated 2022 in TCRdb). TCR beta chain repertoires were profiled by survey-level sequencing on the immunoSEQ platform. As for how the authors treated the data: Repertoire diversity was measured with the inverse Simpson index, and CDR3 amino acid length spectratypes and V-J pairing frequencies were compared. Clonotypes specific to SARS-CoV-2, CMV, influenza A and EBV were annotated by matching TCR beta CDR3 sequences against VDJdb. Held by TCRdb, this immuneACCESS table contains in-frame sequences only and omits some clones. Under half of the omission traces to an unresolved V gene where checked; the cause of the rest is unknown. The V and J calls and clone size come from that table; D and trimming were worked out from the DNA. Recorded for this sample are about 50,000 clones; about 92% of them occurred a single time. The top ten clonotypes cover roughly a tenth of the sample.

PBMCs were isolated from peripheral blood, and TCR beta sequencing was performed on genomic DNA from unsorted PBMCs. The research as a whole found: Further investigation, including longitudinal sampling and assessment of a control group, is stated by the authors to be required.

The cysteine opens and the phenylalanine closes a CDR3 of 16 amino acids. The CDR3 DNA has 48 bases and is translated from base 1. V is pared back by 3 bases and J by 8 bases, with 18 bases lying between the germline termini. According to the germline V gene, CDR1 reads SGDLS and CDR2 reads YYNGEE. With regard to this clone: What this receptor recognizes is not known. Base qualities are not at hand, and no much larger clone is one base apart.

This receptor chain uses TRBV9 and TRBJ1-6; TRBD1 is perhaps the D gene, given 5 matching bases. The source of this sequence is a man aged 35 to 55 with rheumatoid arthritis. Sequenced material: PBMCs. DNA sequence: TGTGCCAGCAGCGCCCTCAGACGGCAGGGTGATTCACCCCTCCACTTT. This codes for CASSALRRQGDSPLHF.